The entry below describes one T cell receptor (beta chain). There are a few counts of this clonotype. This clone's antigen is unknown. No much larger clone exists at a distance of one base, and base qualities are not known. cDNA was synthesized by template-switch 5'RACE using a primer carrying a 10-nucleotide random unique molecular identifier by which each TCR transcript was tagged. Every sequencing run covered 15-18 subjects and yielded more than 200 million TCR-beta sequences. The RNeasy kit was used to extract total RNA. The KAPA Real-time Library Amplification kit was used to amplify TCR-beta VDJ regions with primers targeting the TCR constant region and the 5'RACE anchor. Sample indexes and Illumina adaptors were added in a first PCR, after which library yield was increased in a second PCR. After Ampure bead purification, the roughly 650 bp TCR product was size-selected on a 2% E-gel SizeSelection system. Library quality was checked on a Bioanalyzer, concentration was measured with Qubit, and libraries were quantified with the Kapa Library Quantification kit before pooling. Libraries were sequenced paired-end 2 x 150 bp on an Illumina HiSeq 2500. To increase sequence diversity, roughly 24-30% phiX was spiked into each library pool. Per the authors' processing: Quality-filtered reads were processed with the UMI-based MiGEC pipeline, which removed over 75% of raw TCR sequences during error correction. IMGT germline references were used for aligning VDJ genes, and each clonotype was defined as a unique CDR3 amino acid sequence together with its V-J genes. VDJtools evaluated clonal expansion, Shannon diversity and CDR3 relatedness (CalcPairwiseDistances, ClusterSamples); CLCbio workbench built phylogenetic trees. Clones with at least 8 unique UMIs were defined as expanded, with this threshold being based on coefficient-of-variation modelling across technical triplicates. TCRdb reran the public reads through fastp at Q25 and MiXCR, keeping productive beta chains. Merged by CDR3 protein, the rows form single entries marked with the most common genes and DNA. The V and J calls here are based on TCRdb, not the publication. Across this sample there are 70,000 to 95,000 distinct CDR3 sequences, with under 15% seen only once. Roughly 4.8% of the sample belongs to the ten largest clones.

These data come from a study of neurological immune-mediated disorders (dated by TCRdb to the late 2010s). A note on the overall study: Peripheral blood TCR-beta repertoires from HTLV-I-associated myelopathy (HAM/TSP) patients, multiple sclerosis patients and healthy controls were compared by UMI-based sequencing. The roughly 100 TCR-beta libraries covered PBMC samples along with longitudinal samples, technical triplicates, and paired sorted CD4+ and CD8+ T-cell subsets. Longitudinal HAM/TSP and healthy donors were sampled at 3 time-points each (about 3-45 month intervals). The cohort comprised about 71 subjects: around 15 HAM/TSP patients, 35 or so multiple sclerosis patients and around 20 healthy controls. General findings and caveats noted by the study authors: TCR clonal expansion was greatest in HAM/TSP patients and smallest in MS patients, who ranked below even healthy controls. No identical CDR3 amino acid sequences were shared among expanded clones across subjects, suggesting private TCR-beta repertoires in all groups.

Its CDR3 holds 15 amino acids, cysteine through phenylalanine. The entry retains the CDR3 DNA only, 45 bases that are in frame from base 1. The trim is 2 bases for V and 0 bases for J, with a gap of 11 bases between the germline ends. CDR1 MNHEY and CDR2 SVGEGT were looked up in the germline V gene. The time point label for this specimen denotes: longitudinal time-point 2. For the unsorted PBMC libraries, 2 million PBMCs were stored in RNAlater at -80 degrees C until RNA extraction and were used to generate the libraries. PBMCs were separated from peripheral blood using Ficoll-Hypaque density gradient centrifugation and then cryopreserved in liquid nitrogen.

This sequence uses TRBV6-2 or TRBV6-3 and TRBJ2-7; a confident D gene designation cannot be given. The clonotype comes from a female donor with HTLV-1-associated myelopathy (HAM/TSP). The specimen was PBMCs. The DNA sequence is TGTGCCAGCAGTTACGCCCGGCAGTTCTCCTACGAGCAGTACTTC. Its protein is CASSYARQFSYEQYF.